This T cell receptor (beta chain) was obtained from a study of CD8 T cells in ankylosing spondylitis. Regarding the study as a whole: Within ankylosing spondylitis blood, a TCR beta motif made up of seven to nine highly homologous variants appeared to be characteristic. Clones linked with disease were CD8+ and fairly uncommon in the peripheral blood.

The germline V gene encodes CDR1 LGHDT and CDR2 YNNKEL (reference sequence). The CDR3 consists of 13 residues. V lost 3 bases and J 2 bases, leaving 5 bases between the germline ends. A quantitative 5'-RACE method, one with molecular barcodes, was used to make TCR beta libraries. TCRdb re-derived calls from the 5' RACE reads in MiXCR, one entry per CDR3 protein. The table shows a few hundred thousand distinct CDR3 sequences, with around 7.6% occurring only once. As for this clonotype: Its antigen is undetermined.

V usage is TRBV3-1 and J usage is TRBJ2-1; no definite D call. The sequenced material came from blood, either unsorted or a sorted T cell fraction (not recorded which). The receptor comes from a male donor with ankylosing spondylitis. For the CDR3, the DNA is TGTGCCAGCAGCCATCGGGCCTACAATGAGCAGTTCTTC. Amino acid sequence: CASSHRAYNEQFF.